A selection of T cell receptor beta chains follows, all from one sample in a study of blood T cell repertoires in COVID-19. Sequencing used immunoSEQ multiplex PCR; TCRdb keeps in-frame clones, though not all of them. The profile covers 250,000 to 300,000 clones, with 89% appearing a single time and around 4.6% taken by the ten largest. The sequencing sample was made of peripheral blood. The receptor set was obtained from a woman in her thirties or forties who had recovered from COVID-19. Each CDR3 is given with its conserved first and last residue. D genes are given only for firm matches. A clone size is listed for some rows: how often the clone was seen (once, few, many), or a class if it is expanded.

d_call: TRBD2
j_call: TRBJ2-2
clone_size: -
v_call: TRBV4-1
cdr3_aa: CASSPPRGGRDTGELFF
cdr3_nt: TGCGCCAGCAGCCCCCCCCGCGGCGGGAGAGACACCGGGGAGCTGTTTTTT

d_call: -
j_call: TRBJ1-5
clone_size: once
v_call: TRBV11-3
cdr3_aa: CASSREHF
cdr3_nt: TGTGCCAGCTCTCGGGAGCATTTT

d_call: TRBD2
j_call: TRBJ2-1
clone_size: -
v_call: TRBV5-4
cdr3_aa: CASSLGEGREQFF
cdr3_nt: TGTGCCAGCAGCTTGGGGGAGGGGCGGGAGCAGTTCTTC

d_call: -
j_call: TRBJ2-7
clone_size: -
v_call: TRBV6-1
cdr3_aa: CASSGRDLIPSDEQYF
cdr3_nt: TGTGCCAGCAGTGGGAGGGACCTAATCCCATCCGACGAGCAGTACTTC

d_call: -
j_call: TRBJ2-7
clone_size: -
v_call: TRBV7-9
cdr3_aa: CASSFTRVEYEQYF
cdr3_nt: TGTGCCAGCAGCTTTACCAGGGTGGAATACGAGCAGTACTTC

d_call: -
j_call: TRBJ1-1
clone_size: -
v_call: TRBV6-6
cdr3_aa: CASSYRPGNTEAFF
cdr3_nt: TGTGCCAGCAGTTATCGCCCAGGGAACACTGAAGCTTTCTTT

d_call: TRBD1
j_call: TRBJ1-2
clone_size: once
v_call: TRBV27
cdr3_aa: CASTAAPGQTWGYTF
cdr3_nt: TGTGCCAGCACCGCCGCGCCGGGACAGACTTGGGGCTACACCTTC

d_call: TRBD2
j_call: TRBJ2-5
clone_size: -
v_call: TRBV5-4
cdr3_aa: CASSRGLAEEETQYF
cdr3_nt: TGTGCCAGCAGCAGGGGACTAGCGGAAGAAGAGACCCAGTACTTC

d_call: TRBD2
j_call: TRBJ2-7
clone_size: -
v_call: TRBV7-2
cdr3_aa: CASSLGSGGSSYEQYF
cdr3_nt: TGTGCCAGCAGCTTGGGTAGCGGGGGGAGCTCCTACGAGCAGTACTTC

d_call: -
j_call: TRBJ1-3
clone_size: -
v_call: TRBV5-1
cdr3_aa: CASSPLGGVSGNTIYF
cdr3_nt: TGCGCCAGCAGCCCGCTCGGAGGAGTCTCTGGAAACACCATATATTTT

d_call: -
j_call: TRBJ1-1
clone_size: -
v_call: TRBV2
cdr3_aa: CASSSSRDTNTEAFF
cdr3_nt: TGTGCCAGCAGTTCGTCCCGGGACACAAACACTGAAGCTTTCTTT

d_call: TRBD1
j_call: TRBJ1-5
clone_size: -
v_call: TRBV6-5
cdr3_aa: CASRQTGASNQPQHF
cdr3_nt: TGTGCCAGCAGACAGACAGGGGCCAGCAATCAGCCCCAGCATTTT

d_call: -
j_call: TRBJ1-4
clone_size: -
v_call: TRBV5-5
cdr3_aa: CASSRRAGIARVDEKLFF
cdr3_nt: TGTGCCAGCAGCAGGAGGGCGGGAATAGCGAGGGTAGATGAAAAACTGTTTTTT

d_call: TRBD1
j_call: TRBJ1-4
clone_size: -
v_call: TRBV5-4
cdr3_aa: CASSSGQGPTNEKLFF
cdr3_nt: TGTGCCAGCAGCTCGGGACAGGGCCCAACTAATGAAAAACTGTTTTTT

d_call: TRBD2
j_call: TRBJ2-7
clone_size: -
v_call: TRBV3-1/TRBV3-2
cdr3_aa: CASSQGTSGIYEQYF
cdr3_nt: TGTGCCAGCAGCCAAGGGACTAGCGGAATTTACGAGCAGTACTTC

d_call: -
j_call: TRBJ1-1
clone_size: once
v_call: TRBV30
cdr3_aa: CAWKWQGSGAAFF
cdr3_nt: TGTGCCTGGAAGTGGCAGGGCTCTGGGGCAGCTTTCTTT

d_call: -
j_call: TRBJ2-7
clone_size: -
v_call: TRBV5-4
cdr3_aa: CASSFGDGEQYF
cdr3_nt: TGTGCCAGCAGCTTCGGGGATGGCGAGCAGTACTTC

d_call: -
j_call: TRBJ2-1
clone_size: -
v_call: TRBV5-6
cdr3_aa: CASSFGDYNEQFF
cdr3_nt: TGTGCCAGCAGCTTCGGGGATTACAATGAGCAGTTCTTC

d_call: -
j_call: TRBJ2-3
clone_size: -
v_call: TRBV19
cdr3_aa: CASSVRVNTDTQYF
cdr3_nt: TGTGCCAGTAGCGTTAGAGTCAACACAGATACGCAGTATTTT

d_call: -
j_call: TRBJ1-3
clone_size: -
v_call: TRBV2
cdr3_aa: CASGGDGNTIYF
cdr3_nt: TGTGCCAGCGGAGGGGATGGAAACACCATATATTTT

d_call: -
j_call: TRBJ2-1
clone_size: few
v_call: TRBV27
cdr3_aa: CASHPIGGPYNEQFF
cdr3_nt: TGTGCCTCCCACCCCATTGGCGGCCCCTACAATGAGCAGTTCTTC

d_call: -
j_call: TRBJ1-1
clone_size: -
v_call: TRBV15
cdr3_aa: CATSREVGYLNTEAFF
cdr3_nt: TGTGCCACCAGCAGAGAAGTCGGGTATCTGAACACTGAAGCTTTCTTT

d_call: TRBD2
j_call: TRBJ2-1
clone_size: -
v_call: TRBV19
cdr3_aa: CASTAGDPILHNEQFF
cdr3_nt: TGTGCCAGCACGGCGGGGGACCCGATCCTACACAATGAGCAGTTCTTC

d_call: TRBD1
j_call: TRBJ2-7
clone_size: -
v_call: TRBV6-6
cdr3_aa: CASSYTGTGNYEQYF
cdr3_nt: TGTGCCAGCAGTTACACCGGGACAGGGAACTACGAGCAGTACTTC

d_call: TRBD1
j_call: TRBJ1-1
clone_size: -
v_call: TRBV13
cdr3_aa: CASSSRQGALRTEAFF
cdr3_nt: TGTGCCAGCAGCTCCCGACAGGGGGCTCTACGAACTGAAGCTTTCTTT

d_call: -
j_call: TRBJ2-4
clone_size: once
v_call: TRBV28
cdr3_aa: CASSLKRAKNIQYF
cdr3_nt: TGTGCCAGCAGTTTAAAGAGAGCCAAAAACATTCAGTACTTC

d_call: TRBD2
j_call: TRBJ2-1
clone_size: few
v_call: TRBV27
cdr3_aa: CASRLTSGRMNEQFF
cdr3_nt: TGTGCCAGCAGACTCACTAGCGGGAGGATGAATGAGCAGTTCTTC

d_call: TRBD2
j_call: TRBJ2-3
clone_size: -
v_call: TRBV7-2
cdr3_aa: CASSFRGPLAGEPSQYF
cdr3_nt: TGTGCCAGCAGCTTTCGGGGGCCACTAGCGGGAGAGCCCTCGCAGTATTTT

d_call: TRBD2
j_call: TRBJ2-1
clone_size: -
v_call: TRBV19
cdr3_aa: CASSISGTYNEQFF
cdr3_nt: TGTGCCAGTAGTATTAGCGGGACTTACAATGAGCAGTTCTTC

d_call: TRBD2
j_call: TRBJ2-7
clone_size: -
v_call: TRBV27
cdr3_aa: CASSLRGDYEQYF
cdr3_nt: TGTGCCAGCAGTCTACGGGGGGACTACGAGCAGTACTTC

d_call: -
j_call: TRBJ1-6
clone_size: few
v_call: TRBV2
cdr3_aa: CASRTGSDNSPLHF
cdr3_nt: TGTGCCAGCAGAACAGGGTCAGATAATTCACCCCTCCACTTT

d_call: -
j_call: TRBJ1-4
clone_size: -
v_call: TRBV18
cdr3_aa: CASSLIGEVGEKLFF
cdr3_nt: TGTGCCAGCTCACTAATTGGGGAGGTTGGAGAAAAACTGTTTTTT

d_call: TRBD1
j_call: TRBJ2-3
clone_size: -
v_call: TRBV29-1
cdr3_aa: CSVVGTDRTDTQYF
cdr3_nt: TGCAGCGTTGTGGGGACAGACCGGACAGATACGCAGTATTTT

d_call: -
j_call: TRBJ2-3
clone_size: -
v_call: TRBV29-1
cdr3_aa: CSVDRGVSDTQYF
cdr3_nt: TGCAGCGTTGACAGGGGAGTTTCAGATACGCAGTATTTT

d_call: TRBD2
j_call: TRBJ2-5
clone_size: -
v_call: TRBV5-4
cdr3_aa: CASSLLTGGETQYF
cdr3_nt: TGTGCCAGCAGCTTGTTAACGGGGGGAGAGACCCAGTACTTC

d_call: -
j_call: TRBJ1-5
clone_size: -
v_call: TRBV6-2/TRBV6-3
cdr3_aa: CASSSPGSNQPQHF
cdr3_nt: TGTGCCAGCAGTTCCCCAGGTAGCAATCAGCCCCAGCATTTT

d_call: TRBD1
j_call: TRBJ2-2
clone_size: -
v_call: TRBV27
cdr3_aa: CASVGTVGTGELFF
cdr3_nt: TGTGCCAGCGTAGGGACAGTGGGGACCGGGGAGCTGTTTTTT

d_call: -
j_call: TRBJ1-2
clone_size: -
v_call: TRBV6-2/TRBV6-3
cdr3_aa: CASSPGQGYTF
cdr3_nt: TGTGCCAGCAGTCCCGGACAGGGCTACACCTTC

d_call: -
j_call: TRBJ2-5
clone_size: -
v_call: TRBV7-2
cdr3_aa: CASSLDPVETQYF
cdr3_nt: TGTGCCAGCAGCTTAGATCCGGTAGAGACCCAGTACTTC

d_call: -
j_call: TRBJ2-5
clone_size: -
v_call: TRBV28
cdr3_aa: CASSFKGGYQETQYF
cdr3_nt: TGTGCCAGCAGTTTTAAGGGGGGGTACCAAGAGACCCAGTACTTC

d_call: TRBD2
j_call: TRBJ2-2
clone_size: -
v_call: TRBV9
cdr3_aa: CASTPGGSGELFF
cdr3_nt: TGTGCCAGCACCCCCGGGGGGTCCGGGGAGCTGTTTTTT

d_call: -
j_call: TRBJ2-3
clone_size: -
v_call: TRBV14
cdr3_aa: CATTNRDIILGADTQYF
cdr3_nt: TGTGCCACCACGAACCGGGACATCATTCTGGGGGCAGATACGCAGTATTTT

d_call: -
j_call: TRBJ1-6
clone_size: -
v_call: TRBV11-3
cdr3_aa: CASSLRGGDSPLHF
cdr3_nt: TGTGCCAGCAGCTTAAGGGGGGGGGATTCACCCCTCCACTTT

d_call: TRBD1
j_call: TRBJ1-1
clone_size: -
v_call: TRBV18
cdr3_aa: CASSLQTGGVEAFF
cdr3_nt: TGTGCCAGCTCGTTACAGACAGGGGGCGTCGAAGCTTTCTTT

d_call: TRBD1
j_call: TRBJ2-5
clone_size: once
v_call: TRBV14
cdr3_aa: CASSPRGTVQYF
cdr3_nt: TGTGCCAGCAGCCCTAGGGGGACAGTCCAGTACTTC

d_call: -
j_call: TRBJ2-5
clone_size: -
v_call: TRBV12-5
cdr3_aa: CASGLTERRGGQYF
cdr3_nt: TGTGCTAGTGGTTTGACCGAGAGGAGAGGAGGCCAGTACTTC

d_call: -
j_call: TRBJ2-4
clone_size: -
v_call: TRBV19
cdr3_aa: CASNTGSENIQYF
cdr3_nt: TGTGCCAGTAACACAGGGAGTGAGAACATTCAGTACTTC

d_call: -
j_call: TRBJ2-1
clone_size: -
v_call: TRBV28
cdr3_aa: CASSLGASLYNEQFF
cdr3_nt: TGTGCCAGCAGTTTGGGGGCGAGCCTATACAATGAGCAGTTCTTC

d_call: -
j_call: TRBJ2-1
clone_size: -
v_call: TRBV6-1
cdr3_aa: CASSELRLGWVVNEQFF
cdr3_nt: TGTGCCAGCAGTGAGCTTAGACTAGGCTGGGTTGTGAATGAGCAGTTCTTC

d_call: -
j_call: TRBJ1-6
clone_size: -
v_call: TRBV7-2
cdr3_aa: CASSSQTVTVNSPLHF
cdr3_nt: TGTGCCAGCAGCTCCCAAACCGTCACAGTGAATTCACCCCTCCACTTT

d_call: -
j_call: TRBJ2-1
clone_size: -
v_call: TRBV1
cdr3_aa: CTSSHPGLAGGPVNEQFF
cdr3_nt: TGCACCAGCAGCCACCCGGGACTAGCGGGAGGGCCTGTAAATGAGCAGTTCTTC

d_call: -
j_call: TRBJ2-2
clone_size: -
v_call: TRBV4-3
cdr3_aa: CASSQGTGGPDTGELFF
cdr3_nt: TGCGCCAGCAGCCAAGGGACGGGGGGCCCGGACACCGGGGAGCTGTTTTTT

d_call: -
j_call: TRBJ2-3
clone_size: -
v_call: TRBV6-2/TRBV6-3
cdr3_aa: CASSAPGGGRGDTQYF
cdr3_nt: TGTGCCAGCAGTGCCCCCGGCGGGGGCCGGGGAGATACGCAGTATTTT

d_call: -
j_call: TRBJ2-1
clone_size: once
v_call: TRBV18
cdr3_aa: CASGQSGGNEQFF
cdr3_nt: TGTGCCAGCGGACAGAGTGGGGGCAATGAGCAGTTCTTC

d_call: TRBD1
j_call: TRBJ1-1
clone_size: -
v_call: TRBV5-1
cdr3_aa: CASSLQGDNTEAFF
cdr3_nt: TGCGCCAGCAGCTTACAGGGGGATAACACTGAAGCTTTCTTT